These 19 T cell receptor beta chains originate from one sample sequenced in a study of cytotoxic CD8 clonotypes in ibrutinib-treated CLL. Some clones are missing from TCRdb's copy, which holds only in-frame ones; the method was immunoSEQ multiplex PCR. The repertoire has 65,000 to 85,000 clones, roughly 80% of them found once; the top ten carry less than 40%. The sample was PBMCs, taken after 24 months of ibrutinib treatment. The source is a human donor with chronic lymphocytic leukemia.

The chain joins TRBV5-1 to TRBJ1-4; 11 bases align to TRBD1. The ends lost 0 bases at V and 7 bases at J; junction bases unmatched: 2. The germline gives CDR1 SGHRS, CDR2 YFSETQ. There are 15 residues in the CDR3. Here the CDR3 reads CASSLEDRGREKLFF. CDR3 nucleotide sequence: TGCGCCAGCAGCTTGGAGGACAGGGGGCGTGAAAAACTGTTTTTT.

This clone appeared a single time. The V and J genes are TRBV19 and TRBJ2-6, with a possible D match to TRBD2 (7 bases). The V and J ends lost 8 bases and 2 bases respectively, with 13 bases between them. Germline CDR1 LNHDA, CDR2 SQIVND (reference sequence). This CDR3 contains 15 residues. The CDR3 sequence: CASWGRGTGANVLTF. CDR3 sequence (DNA): TGTGCCAGTTGGGGGCGGGGGACTGGGGCCAACGTCCTGACTTTC.

V usage is TRBV29-1 and J usage is TRBJ2-1, with 14 nucleotides matching TRBD2. Germline CDR1 SQVTM, CDR2 ANQGSEA. This CDR3 region has 15 residues. V dropped 8 bases and J dropped 7; count of bases not matched to a gene: 10. CDR3 nucleotides: TGCAGCACCGGGACTAGCGGGAGACCGGCTAATGAGCAGTTCTTC. It is translated as CSTGTSGRPANEQFF.

The V gene is TRBV10-3, the J gene TRBJ2-7; no clear D. V dropped 5 bases and J dropped 6 bases, with 14 bases sitting between them. The germline V gene has CDR1 ENHRY and CDR2 SYGVKD. The CDR3 is 13 residues long. The CDR3 coding sequence is TGTGCCATCAGTCCTTTGGCCTCCGCCGAGCAGTACTTC. It encodes CAISPLASAEQYF.

The rearrangement joins TRBV28 to TRBJ1-3; D is undetermined. The CDR3 has 15 residues. The V and J ends lost 1 base and 4 bases respectively, with 11 bases between them. Germline CDR1 reads MDHEN; CDR2 reads SYDVKM. In nucleotides, the CDR3 is TGTGCCAGCAGTTTATTGGACGTGGGAGGAAACACCATATATTTT. Amino acid sequence: CASSLLDVGGNTIYF.

This clone was counted once. V gene TRBV10-2 combines with J gene TRBJ2-1; D is uncertain. The V end was cut by 2 bases, the J end by 6 bases, with 2 bases between. CDR3 length: 11 residues. CDR1 is WSHSY and CDR2 is SAAADI in the germline V gene. The CDR3 sequence: CASSESNEQFF. DNA of the CDR3: TGCGCCAGCAGTGAGAGCAATGAGCAGTTCTTC.

This clone appeared a few times. Here the CDR3 DNA reads TGTGCCAGCCAAGCAAACACCATATATTTT. This gives the protein CASQANTIYF. The chain couples TRBV7-9 to TRBJ1-3; no firm D call. V was trimmed by 8 bases and J by 6 bases, leaving 5 bases between them. In germline, CDR1 is SEHNR, CDR2 FQNEAQ (reference sequence). The CDR3 has 10 residues. The full variable domain, in which reference TRBV7-9 and TRBJ1-3 provide the parts outside the CDR3, is DTGVSQNPRHKITKRGQNVTFRCDPISEHNRLYWYRQTLGQGPEFLTYFQNEAQLEKSRLLSDRFSAERPKGSFSTLEIQRTEQGDSAMYLCASQANTIYFGEGSWLTVV.

This rearrangement joins TRBV7-8 to TRBJ1-1; no clear D. Germline CDR1 SGHVS, CDR2 FQNEAQ. V was cut by 1 base and J by 1 base, with 4 bases left in between. The CDR3 extends over 13 amino acids. As DNA, the CDR3 is TGTGCCAGCAGCTTAGGGAAGAACACTGAAGCTTTCTTT. This codes for CASSLGKNTEAFF.

This chain joins TRBV18 and TRBJ2-7; 9 bases map to TRBD2. Germline values: CDR1 KGHSH, CDR2 LQKENI. The CDR3 runs 16 residues. V dropped 0 bases and J dropped 5; count of bases not matched to a gene: 8. The CDR3 is CASSPPMAAGGNEQYF. The CDR3 DNA sequence: TGTGCCAGCTCACCACCGATGGCCGCGGGGGGGAACGAGCAGTACTTC.

V gene TRBV30 combines with J gene TRBJ1-4, with D perhaps TRBD1 (5 bases). There are 17 residues in the CDR3. Trimming pared 3 bases from V and 0 bases from J, leaving 17 bases between. CDR1 and CDR2 (germline): GTSNPN, SVGIG (reference sequence). The CDR3 loop reads CAWSSAEGPATNEKLFF. The DNA of the CDR3 is TGTGCCTGGAGCTCGGCAGAGGGGCCGGCAACTAATGAAAAACTGTTTTTT.

Only one count was recorded for this clone. The chain has TRBV29-1 and TRBJ2-1; 7 bases map to TRBD2. This CDR3 is built from 13 residues. Germline loops: CDR1 SQVTM, CDR2 ANQGSEA. V shed 5 bases and J 6 bases; nucleotides not matched to a gene: 7. In nucleotides, the CDR3 is TGCAGCGTTAGGGCGGGCGGGAGCAATGAGCAGTTCTTC. Translated, it gives CSVRAGGSNEQFF.

The genes are TRBV19 and TRBJ2-1; D perhaps matches TRBD2 (5 bases). The CDR3 contains 15 residues. Trimming left V 3 bases short and J 7 bases short, with 16 bases between. The germline V gene encodes CDR1 LNHDA and CDR2 SQIVND (reference sequence). The CDR3 sequence is CASSILSAGGNEQFF. The CDR3 DNA follows: TGTGCCAGTAGTATTCTCTCGGCGGGTGGAAATGAGCAGTTCTTC. Supplemented by reference TRBV19 and TRBJ2-1, the full variable domain reads DGGITQSPKYLFRKEGQNVTLSCEQNLNHDAMYWYRQDPGQGLRLIYYSQIVNDFQKGDIAEGYSVSREKKESFPLTVTSAQKNPTAFYLCASSILSAGGNEQFFGPGTRLTVL.

This chain connects TRBV27 to TRBJ2-5; no firm D call. Trimming pared 1 base from V and 2 bases from J, leaving 8 bases between. Germline V CDR1 and CDR2: MNHEY, SMNVEV (reference sequence). The CDR3 contains 14 residues. This chain's CDR3 is CASSLFPQQETQYF. DNA of the CDR3: TGTGCCAGCAGTTTATTCCCGCAACAAGAGACCCAGTACTTC.

The chain is built from TRBV18 and TRBJ1-5; the match to TRBD1 covers 7 bases. After removal of 6 bases from V and 0 bases from J, the junction contained 5 bases not matched to a gene. The CDR3 runs to 15 residues. The germline V gene encodes CDR1 KGHSH and CDR2 LQKENI. CDR3 loop: CASSPGQSSNQPQHF. The CDR3 bases are TGTGCCAGCTCCCCGGGACAGAGTAGCAATCAGCCCCAGCATTTT. The variable domain in full, with the rest retrieved from reference TRBV18 and TRBJ1-5, is NAGVMQNPRHLVRRRGQEARLRCSPMKGHSHVYWYRQLPEEGLKFMVYLQKENIIDESGMPKERFSAEFPKEGPSILRIQQVVRGDSAAYFCASSPGQSSNQPQHFGDGTRLSIL.

The chain uses TRBV7-9 and TRBJ2-1; D not certain. Germline V lookup: CDR1 SEHNR, CDR2 FQNEAQ (reference sequence). Trimming took off 2 bases at V and 10 bases at J, with 12 bases between the two ends. The CDR3 contains 13 residues. CDR3 residues: CASSLIPFREQFF. DNA of the CDR3: TGTGCCAGCAGCTTAATACCATTTCGGGAGCAGTTCTTC.

This clone has more than one count but fewer than ten. The V gene is TRBV30, the J gene TRBJ2-6; the match to TRBD1 covers 8 bases. V shed 8 bases, J shed 0 bases, and the junction held 3 bases outside the gene matches. The CDR3 length is 14 residues. The germline CDR1 and CDR2 sequences are GTSNPN and SVGIG (reference sequence). This CDR3 is CARDRSSGANVLTF. The CDR3 DNA reads TGTGCCAGGGACAGGTCCTCTGGGGCCAACGTCCTGACTTTC.

This chain links TRBV6-5 with TRBJ2-2; D gene uncertain. V was trimmed by 0 bases and J by 4 bases, leaving 9 bases between them. Germline V gives CDR1 MNHEY, CDR2 SVGAGI. The CDR3 loop spans 15 amino acids. The CDR3 DNA reads TGTGCCAGCAGTTACTCGAACCCCGGCACCGGGGAGCTGTTTTTT. Amino acids: CASSYSNPGTGELFF.

This chain links TRBV10-3 with TRBJ2-6; D remains unclear. This CDR3 is built from 16 residues. The V gene's germline CDR1 is ENHRY and CDR2 SYGVKD. The V and J ends lost 2 bases and 0 bases respectively, with 8 bases between them. The DNA for the CDR3 is TGTGCCATCAGTGAGGGAAGCTTCTCTGGGGCCAACGTCCTGACTTTC. As protein: CAISEGSFSGANVLTF.

J is TRBJ2-1 and V is TRBV2; D not certain. Germline V CDR1 and CDR2: SNHLY, FYNNEI. The CDR3 loop spans 15 amino acids. Between the trimmed V and J ends, which lost 4 bases and 0 bases, there was a span of 10 bases. The CDR3 here is CASSVSGISYNEQFF. The CDR3 nucleotides read TGTGCCAGCAGTGTATCTGGGATCTCCTACAATGAGCAGTTCTTC.